The 26 T cell receptor beta chains reported below all come from one sample, sequenced in a study of cytotoxic CD8 clonotypes in ibrutinib-treated CLL. Method: immunoSEQ multiplex PCR; TCRdb's copy keeps in-frame clones and lacks some. The sample includes about 49,000 clones, 53% of them seen just once. Here the sequenced sample was PBMCs, taken after 12 months of ibrutinib treatment. All receptors derive from a human donor with chronic lymphocytic leukemia.

By its share, this clone is medium-sized. The chain combines TRBV10-3 with TRBJ1-1, with D unclear. Germline-derived CDR1 and CDR2 are ENHRY and SYGVKD. The CDR3 loop spans 12 amino acids. V was cut by 6 bases and J by 1 base, with 6 bases left in between. In DNA, the CDR3 is TGTGCCATCAGCCCGGCGAACACTGAAGCTTTCTTT. Translated: CAISPANTEAFF.

The chain uses TRBV2 and TRBJ1-5; D is undetermined. CDR3 size: 14 residues. Between the trimmed V and J ends, which lost 11 bases and 0 bases, there was a span of 14 bases. Per the germline V gene, CDR1 is SNHLY and CDR2 is FYNNEI. The DNA for the CDR3 is TGTGCCTTCTCGGACGGTAATAGCAATCAGCCCCAGCATTTT. As protein: CAFSDGNSNQPQHF.

The chain recombines TRBV28 with TRBJ1-5, with 7 bases fitting TRBD1. The CDR3 is made up of 18 amino acids. Germline loops: CDR1 MDHEN, CDR2 SYDVKM. After removal of 7 bases from V and 3 bases from J, the junction contained 18 bases not matched to a gene. The CDR3 DNA reads as TGTGCCAGCACCACGATAGGTAAGGGGGCTGGGGTCAATCAGCCCCAGCATTTT. It codes for CASTTIGKGAGVNQPQHF. Full variable domain (outside the CDR3, taken from reference TRBV28 and TRBJ1-5): DVKVTQSSRYLVKRTGEKVFLECVQDMDHENMFWYRQDPGLGLRLIYFSYDVKMKEKGDIPEGYSVSREKKERFSLILESASTNQTSMYLCASTTIGKGAGVNQPQHFGDGTRLSIL.

This clone was found a few times. The chain uses TRBV6-5 and TRBJ2-1, with D possibly being TRBD1 (7 bases). The germline V gene has CDR1 MNHEY and CDR2 SVGAGI. Trimming cost V 2 bases and J 9 bases, with 11 bases left between them. This CDR3 has 13 amino acids. This CDR3 is CASSYGGGGEQFF. Written as DNA, the CDR3 is TGTGCCAGCAGTTACGGAGGGGGCGGTGAGCAGTTCTTC.

The CDR3 reads CASSLFPGELFF. Here the CDR3 DNA reads TGTGCCAGCAGCTTGTTCCCCGGGGAGCTGTTTTTT. The chain carries TRBV5-4 and TRBJ2-2; unclear D gene. Looked up from germline, CDR1 is SGHNT and CDR2 is YYREEE (reference sequence). Deletions cut 1 base from V and 6 bases from J, with 4 bases between. The CDR3 extends over 12 amino acids.

The genes are TRBV4-1 and TRBJ2-1, with 8 positions matching TRBD2. The germline V gene encodes CDR1 MGHRA and CDR2 YSYEKL. The J segment lost 4 bases and the V segment lost 0 bases, leaving 5 bases of the junction unmatched. CDR3 size: 16 residues. The CDR3 protein is CASSQDLGLGYNEQFF. The CDR3, as DNA: TGCGCCAGCAGCCAAGATCTGGGACTAGGGTACAATGAGCAGTTCTTC.

V is TRBV6-1 and J is TRBJ1-2, with a weak D call TRBD1 (5 bases). This CDR3 spans 15 amino acids. Germline lookup yields CDR1 MNHNS and CDR2 SASEGT. Between the trimmed V and J ends, which lost 6 bases and 4 bases, there was a span of 18 bases. The CDR3 sequence is CASRSGRTSRYGYTF. The CDR3 DNA follows: TGTGCCAGCAGGTCAGGCAGGACAAGCCGCTATGGCTACACCTTC.

The chain uses TRBV10-1 and TRBJ2-4; 7 positions match TRBD1. CDR1 and CDR2 (germline): WNHNN, SYGVQD (reference sequence). The CDR3 has 14 residues. J was trimmed by 3 bases and V by 8 bases; bases with no gene match: 7. The CDR3 sequence: CASSQGVNKNIQYF. The DNA for the CDR3 is TGCGCCAGCTCCCAGGGGGTTAACAAAAACATTCAGTACTTC.

The V and J genes are TRBV15 and TRBJ1-1, with 7 bases aligning to TRBD1. The germline V gene encodes CDR1 LNHNV and CDR2 YYDKDF (reference sequence). V lost 2 bases and J lost 3; bases outside the gene matches: 6. This CDR3 is 15 amino acids long. The CDR3 here is CATSRTPTGDTEAFF. CDR3 sequence (DNA): TGTGCCACCAGCAGAACCCCTACAGGGGACACTGAAGCTTTCTTT.

This clone occurred a few times. A read error may produce the germline difference seen at one junction end. V and J are TRBV18 and TRBJ2-5; 7 nucleotides line up with TRBD2. The CDR3 runs to 16 residues. Germline V gene data show CDR1 as KGHSH and CDR2 as LQKENI. The CDR3 DNA reads TGTGCCAGCTCACCACTTGCGACTAGCCCCCAAGAAACCCAGTACTTC. This codes for CASSPLATSPQETQYF.

This clone was counted only a few times. The J gene is TRBJ2-5, the V gene TRBV18, with 13 bases fitting TRBD2. V shed 0 bases and J 2 bases; nucleotides not matched to a gene: 6. The CDR3 consists of 18 residues. Germline V gene lookup returns CDR1 KGHSH and CDR2 LQKENI. The CDR3 DNA reads TGTGCCAGCTCACCACCCCGGACTAGCGGGAGATCACAAGAGACCCAGTACTTC. This codes for CASSPPRTSGRSQETQYF.

J is TRBJ1-4 and V is TRBV7-9; no clear D. Germline CDR1 reads SEHNR; CDR2 reads FQNEAQ (reference sequence). Between the trimmed V and J ends, which lost 7 bases and 5 bases, there was a span of 17 bases. This CDR3 has 15 residues. The CDR3 region is CASIGTDTSNEKLFF. DNA for the CDR3: TGTGCCAGCATCGGCACAGACACCTCAAATGAAAAACTGTTTTTT. The complete variable domain, with remaining parts taken from reference TRBV7-9 and TRBJ1-4, reads DTGVSQNPRHKITKRGQNVTFRCDPISEHNRLYWYRQTLGQGPEFLTYFQNEAQLEKSRLLSDRFSAERPKGSFSTLEIQRTEQGDSAMYLCASIGTDTSNEKLFFGSGTQLSVL.

The chain links TRBV29-1 to TRBJ2-3; 8 positions match TRBD1. The trim removed 6 bases at V and 3 bases at J, leaving 14 bases unmatched. The CDR3 extends over 16 amino acids. The germline V gene encodes CDR1 SQVTM and CDR2 ANQGSEA. CDR3 nucleotides: TGCAGCGTGAATCATTATGGACAGGGTTGGACAGATACGCAGTATTTT. It yields the protein CSVNHYGQGWTDTQYF.

J is TRBJ1-3 and V is TRBV18, with D possibly TRBD1 on 6 matching bases. CDR1 is KGHSH, CDR2 LQKENI, per germline. The CDR3 sequence is 15 residues long. V was cut by 4 bases and J by 2 bases, with 12 bases left in between. CDR3 in amino acids: CASSRTGGTGNTIYF. As DNA, the CDR3 is TGTGCCAGCTCACGTACTGGGGGCACTGGAAACACCATATATTTT.

V and J are TRBV28 and TRBJ2-7, with 13 bases that match TRBD2. With 5 bases clipped from V and 4 bases from J, the junction kept 5 bases outside the gene matches. Germline assignment: CDR1 MDHEN and CDR2 SYDVKM. The CDR3 loop spans 15 amino acids. The CDR3 region is CASSPGLAGSYEQYF. CDR3 DNA sequence: TGTGCCAGCAGTCCGGGACTAGCGGGATCGTACGAGCAGTACTTC.

This clone was recorded once. V and J are TRBV5-1 and TRBJ1-2, with 8 bases aligning to TRBD1. The V segment lost 0 bases and the J segment 8 bases; nucleotides outside the gene matches: 9. This CDR3 contains 15 residues. Germline V lookup: CDR1 SGHRS, CDR2 YFSETQ. CDR3 residues: CASSLEVGQAAGYTF. For the CDR3, the DNA is TGCGCCAGCAGCTTGGAAGTGGGACAGGCAGCCGGCTACACCTTC.

This clone was detected only once. The V call is TRBV30, the J call TRBJ2-7, with D tentatively TRBD1 (5 bases). The CDR3 runs to 12 residues. CDR1 and CDR2 (germline): GTSNPN, SVGIG (reference sequence). V dropped 4 bases and J dropped 2 bases, with 9 bases sitting between them. CDR3 sequence: CAWTTGTYEQYF. Here the CDR3 DNA reads TGTGCCTGGACCACAGGTACCTACGAGCAGTACTTC.

In this sample, this clone turned up a few times. J is TRBJ2-5 and V is TRBV2; D remains ambiguous. Germline CDR1 reads SNHLY; CDR2 reads FYNNEI. Between the trimmed V and J ends, which lost 8 bases and 4 bases, there was a span of 11 bases. This CDR3 comprises 12 residues. The CDR3 sequence: CASASYLETQYF. The CDR3 DNA is TGTGCCAGCGCCTCCTACCTAGAGACCCAGTACTTC.

CDR3 protein: CASSFELRGTEAFF. Here the CDR3 DNA reads TGTGCCAGCAGTTTTGAATTAAGGGGAACTGAAGCTTTCTTT. V and J are TRBV28 and TRBJ1-1; D possibly corresponds to TRBD1 (5 bases). The CDR3 is 14 amino acids. Germline CDR1 and CDR2: MDHEN and SYDVKM. The germline V and J ends were trimmed by 3 bases and 5 bases, with 13 bases remaining between them.

This clone has at least ten counts. The chain recombines TRBV27 with TRBJ1-2; 8 bases fit TRBD1. The CDR3 loop spans 15 amino acids. Trimming took 6 bases from V and 5 from J; bases not matched to a gene: 11. Looked up from germline, CDR1 is MNHEY and CDR2 is SMNVEV (reference sequence). The CDR3 protein is CASSYRQGRGYGYTF. The CDR3 DNA sequence: TGTGCCAGCAGCTACCGACAGGGGAGAGGGTATGGCTACACCTTC.

This clone was found once. This chain links TRBV5-8 with TRBJ2-5; D not certain. The CDR3 sequence is 12 residues long. Germline V lookup: CDR1 SGHTS, CDR2 YDEGEE. Trimming removed 1 base at V and 0 bases at J, with 1 base between. CDR3 coding DNA: TGTGCCAGCAGCTTGAACCAAGAGACCCAGTACTTC. This translates into CASSLNQETQYF.

In DNA form, the CDR3 reads TGTGCCAGCAGCCCTGACTCAAGGAGGAACACTGAAGCTTTCTTT. Translation: CASSPDSRRNTEAFF. The rearrangement joins TRBV5-4 to TRBJ1-1; D is undetermined. Between the trimmed V and J ends, which lost 4 bases and 1 base, there was a span of 14 bases. This CDR3 is 15 amino acids long. Per the germline V gene, CDR1 is SGHNT and CDR2 is YYREEE (reference sequence).

V and J are TRBV27 and TRBJ1-6; possibly TRBD1 for D (6 bases). V was pared by 7 bases and J by 7 bases, with 14 bases between. This CDR3 has 14 residues. Germline lookup yields CDR1 MNHEY and CDR2 SMNVEV (reference sequence). CDR3 DNA: TGTGCCAGCACCCCGGGACACCGAAATTCACCCCTCCACTTT. Protein: CASTPGHRNSPLHF.

The V and J genes are TRBV28 and TRBJ1-2; D may be TRBD1 (5 bases). CDR3 length equals 13 residues. CDR1 is MDHEN and CDR2 is SYDVKM in the germline V gene. Trimming took 3 bases from V and 4 from J, leaving 9 bases between them. CDR3 DNA sequence: TGTGCCAGCAGTTTTCAGGGAACCTATGGCTACACCTTC. Its protein is CASSFQGTYGYTF.

The chain carries TRBV7-8 and TRBJ1-1; perhaps TRBD1 as D (6 bases). The CDR3 consists of 15 residues. V dropped 0 bases and J dropped 3 bases, with 11 bases sitting between them. Germline assignment: CDR1 SGHVS and CDR2 FQNEAQ. CDR3 bases: TGTGCCAGCAGCTTAGCGGACAGAACTTACACTGAAGCTTTCTTT. Amino acid sequence: CASSLADRTYTEAFF.

This chain joins TRBV9 and TRBJ2-5, with D perhaps TRBD1 (5 bases). The DNA end is a closer match to TRBJ2-7, so the J assignment may be wrong. This CDR3 is built from 15 residues. Germline lookup yields CDR1 SGDLS and CDR2 YYNGEE. The CDR3 protein is CASSVSPTGSYEQYF. The CDR3 DNA reads TGTGCCAGCAGCGTCAGTCCCACAGGCTCCTACGAGCAGTACTTC.